The source of this T cell receptor (beta chain) is a study of a mutant IDH1 vaccine in newly diagnosed glioma. For the study at large: In weeks 1, 3, 5, 7, 11, 15, 19 and 23, patients were immunized, eight times in all.

Note on this clone: Its antigen is not identified.

V gave up 0 bases and J gave up 4 bases, with 13 bases separating them. Per the germline V gene, CDR1 is LNHNV and CDR2 is YYDKDF (reference sequence). The CDR3 sequence is 16 residues long. The protocol was immunoSEQ multiplex PCR, while the TCRdb copy is restricted to in-frame clones and leaves out a portion. Here the sample spans tens of thousands of clones, roughly 78% being singletons. The time point is: week 11, during vaccination. Vaccine doses each comprised 300 ug of mutant IDH1 20-mer peptide, with topical imiquimod. Donors harbored newly found WHO grade 3 or 4 IDH1-mutant, ATRX-lost astrocytomas.

Specimen: PBMCs, collected from a glioma patient whose treatment included an IDH1 peptide vaccine. The clonotype originates from a man between 35 and 55 years old with glioma. The chain recombines TRBV15 with TRBJ1-5, with D tentatively TRBD1 (6 bases). Here the CDR3 DNA reads TGTGCCACCAGCAGAGAGGGGGCGGTCGGTAATCAGCCCCAGCATTTT. Its protein product is CATSREGAVGNQPQHF.